This TCR beta chain came from a study of cytomegalovirus exposure and HLA in healthy donors. Overall study results and limits: A missense DCLRE1C variant was associated with V- and J-gene trimming of TCR beta chains in a later analysis, and an independent cohort replicated the association.

CDR1 is LNHNV and CDR2 is YYDKDF in the germline V gene (reference sequence). The CDR3 has 16 residues. Trimming took 0 bases from V and 4 from J, leaving 12 bases between them. As for this clone: What it binds is not known.

PCR amplification relied on 60 Vbeta primers (plus 13 Jbeta primers). Generated by immunoSEQ multiplex PCR, the TCRdb table keeps only in-frame clones and is missing some. The sample consists of about 55,000 clones, about 69% of them appearing once. This TCR derives from a man aged 40-50 years in good health and CMV-seropositive. The V and J genes are TRBV15 and TRBJ2-2, with a possible D match to TRBD2 (5 bases). The sequencing sample was made of PBMCs. The CDR3 loop reads CATSRDLRVPTGELFF. CDR3 coding DNA: TGTGCCACCAGCAGAGATTTGAGGGTACCCACCGGGGAGCTGTTTTTT. The full variable domain, rest sourced from reference TRBV15 and TRBJ2-2, is DAMVIQNPRYQVTQFGKPVTLSCSQTLNHNVMYWYQQKSSQAPKLLFHYYDKDFNNEADTPDNFQSRRPNTSFCFLDIRSPGLGDTAMYLCATSRDLRVPTGELFFGEGSRLTVL.